What follows is one T cell receptor beta chain and its context. This sample was taken from a study of a mutant IDH1 vaccine in newly diagnosed glioma. TCRdb's table, derived via immunoSEQ multiplex PCR, lists solely in-frame clones and lacks some. The profile shows about 88,000 clones, more than 65% of them singletons. CDR3 length equals 15 residues. The germline gives CDR1 MNHEY, CDR2 SVGAGI. V was clipped by 0 bases and J by 4 bases, with 12 bases between them. Described time point: baseline, week 1 (first vaccination visit). Treatment reported: pre-vaccination baseline after standard-of-care therapy.

Here the sequenced sample was PBMCs, taken from a glioma patient treated with radiotherapy, temozolomide or both. The gene calls are TRBV6-5 and TRBJ2-5; D perhaps matches TRBD1 (6 bases). The sequence derives from a man between 40 and 49 years old with glioma. Some clones in this sample may be carry-over from other donors' samples. CDR3 DNA: TGTGCCAGCAGTTACTCGTCCAGGGGAAGAGAGACCCAGTACTTC. Its protein product is CASSYSSRGRETQYF.